Presented here are 17 T cell receptor beta chains from one specimen sequenced in a study of shared clonotypes between healthy human individuals. Here immunoSEQ multiplex PCR was the method, and the copy in TCRdb shows in-frame clones only, minus some. The sample includes approximately 2.1 million clones, approximately 95% of them seen just once. The sequenced sample was naive CD4+ T cells from PBMCs. Subset described: CD45RA+ positively selected. These receptors all come from a man aged 18 to 29 in good health. Some clones in this sample may be carry-over from other donors' samples.

The gene calls are TRBV25-1 and TRBJ1-5; D unclear. Germline lookup yields CDR1 MGHDK and CDR2 SYGVNS. The CDR3 extends over 15 amino acids. V lost 4 bases, J lost 2 bases, and 12 bases lay in between. CDR3 protein: CASSGAAAGNQPQHF. The CDR3 nucleotides read TGTGCCAGCAGTGGGGCGGCCGCGGGCAATCAGCCCCAGCATTTT. The variable domain in full, with the rest retrieved from reference TRBV25-1 and TRBJ1-5, is EADIYQTPRYLVIGTGKKITLECSQTMGHDKMYWYQQDPGMELHLIHYSYGVNSTEKGDLSSESTVSRIRTEHFPLTLESARPSHTSQYLCASSGAAAGNQPQHFGDGTRLSIL.

In regard to this clone: Different DNA sequences within this sample yield the same CDR3. V gene TRBV20-1 combines with J gene TRBJ1-1, with D uncertain. The ends were cut back, 3 bases at V and 5 bases at J, with 4 bases in the middle. CDR3 length: 10 residues. CDR1 DFQATT and CDR2 SNEGSKA come from the germline V gene (reference sequence). This CDR3 is CSASRTEAFF. For the CDR3, the DNA is TGCAGTGCTAGCCGGACTGAAGCTTTCTTT.

The chain has TRBV7-2 and TRBJ2-6; TRBD2 is a possible D gene (6 bases). V lost 4 bases and J 0 bases, leaving 19 bases between the germline ends. The CDR3 is made up of 19 amino acids. The germline gives CDR1 SGHTA, CDR2 FQGNSA. The CDR3 is CASSSLVGRGVSGANVLTF. Here the CDR3 DNA reads TGTGCCAGCAGCTCATTGGTAGGGCGGGGCGTCTCTGGGGCCAACGTCCTGACTTTC.

V gene TRBV5-4 combines with J gene TRBJ1-1; D gene unclear. Trimming shortened V by 0 bases and J by 0 bases, and 12 bases separated the two germline ends. The CDR3 length is 16 residues. Germline V gene sequence: CDR1 SGHNT, CDR2 YYREEE (reference sequence). The CDR3 loop is CASSLAGGGMNTEAFF. The CDR3 DNA is TGTGCCAGCAGCTTGGCCGGTGGAGGCATGAACACTGAAGCTTTCTTT.

The chain has TRBV15 and TRBJ1-5; 7 bases match TRBD1. Germline values: CDR1 LNHNV, CDR2 YYDKDF (reference sequence). This CDR3 contains 13 residues. Unmatched junction bases numbered 4, after V lost 8 bases and J lost 3 bases. Here the CDR3 DNA reads TGTGCCACCGGGACAGCCGACAATCAGCCCCAGCATTTT. Its translation: CATGTADNQPQHF.

The chain links TRBV19 to TRBJ1-5, with D perhaps TRBD1 (6 bases). This CDR3 spans 16 amino acids. Trimming removed 7 bases from V and 4 bases from J, with 20 bases in between. From germline, CDR1 is LNHDA and CDR2 SQIVND (reference sequence). The CDR3: CASTPTDAGANQPQHF. The CDR3 DNA is TGTGCCAGTACCCCTACCGACGCGGGGGCTAATCAGCCCCAGCATTTT.

This chain uses TRBV19 with TRBJ2-7, with 9 bases identical to TRBD1. The V and J ends lost 3 bases and 5 bases, in that order; junction bases with no gene match: 5. The germline V gene encodes CDR1 LNHDA and CDR2 SQIVND (reference sequence). The CDR3 contains 14 residues. The CDR3 spells CASSMQQGAHEQYF. The CDR3 DNA sequence: TGTGCCAGTAGTATGCAACAGGGGGCCCACGAGCAGTACTTC. The full variable domain, rest sourced from reference TRBV19 and TRBJ2-7, is DGGITQSPKYLFRKEGQNVTLSCEQNLNHDAMYWYRQDPGQGLRLIYYSQIVNDFQKGDIAEGYSVSREKKESFPLTVTSAQKNPTAFYLCASSMQQGAHEQYFGPGTRLTVT.

This chain links TRBV27 with TRBJ1-1; 9 bases match TRBD1. With 2 bases clipped from V and 4 bases from J, the junction kept 14 bases outside the gene matches. The germline V gene has CDR1 MNHEY and CDR2 SMNVEV (reference sequence). The CDR3 length is 18 residues. CDR3 in amino acids: CASSLTPRGRDRVTEAFF. DNA for the CDR3: TGTGCCAGCAGTTTAACCCCGCGGGGGAGGGACAGGGTCACTGAAGCTTTCTTT.

The genes are TRBV19 and TRBJ1-3; tentative D call: TRBD1 (6 bases). Trimming shortened V by 10 bases and J by 2 bases, and 15 bases separated the two germline ends. The germline gives CDR1 LNHDA, CDR2 SQIVND (reference sequence). The CDR3 covers 14 residues. CDR3 sequence: CATHRGAAGNTIYF. The CDR3, as DNA: TGTGCCACCCACCGGGGGGCAGCTGGAAACACCATATATTTT.

CDR3: CASSLMRDLYNEQFF. The CDR3 coding sequence is TGTGCCAGCAGCTTAATGCGGGACCTCTACAATGAGCAGTTCTTC. The rearrangement joins TRBV7-2 to TRBJ2-1, with D possibly matching TRBD2 (6 bases). Germline V gene data show CDR1 as SGHTA and CDR2 as FQGNSA. V was pared by 2 bases and J by 3 bases, with 11 bases between. This CDR3 is 15 amino acids long.

The chain joins TRBV19 to TRBJ2-7, with TRBD1 as a possible D gene (6 bases). In germline, CDR1 is LNHDA, CDR2 SQIVND (reference sequence). The CDR3 has 14 amino acids. V was pared by 5 bases and J by 2 bases, with 13 bases between. CDR3 loop: CASSEQGATYEQYF. The CDR3 nucleotides are TGTGCCAGTAGTGAACAGGGAGCAACCTACGAGCAGTACTTC.

As for this clone: Other DNA sequences in the same sample also yield this CDR3. This CDR3 is CASSPTNQPQHF. The CDR3 DNA sequence: TGTGCCAGCTCACCTACCAATCAGCCCCAGCATTTT. This chain links TRBV18 with TRBJ1-5; D uncertain. The ends were cut back, 3 bases at V and 3 bases at J, with 3 bases in the middle. CDR1 is KGHSH, CDR2 LQKENI, per germline. This CDR3 spans 12 amino acids.

This rearrangement joins TRBV28 to TRBJ2-1, with TRBD2 as a possible D gene (5 bases). Germline CDR1 is MDHEN and CDR2 is SYDVKM. Trimming cost V 5 bases and J 4 bases, with 21 bases left between them. The CDR3 is 17 residues long. The CDR3 region has the DNA TGTGCCAGCAGTCCCGAGCGGTGGAGAGTGGGGTACAATGAGCAGTTCTTC. Encoded protein: CASSPERWRVGYNEQFF.

V and J are TRBV6-1 and TRBJ2-7; D is ambiguous. The CDR3 has 12 amino acids. CDR1 is MNHNS, CDR2 SASEGT, per germline. V was clipped by 3 bases and J by 2 bases, with 5 bases between them. As DNA, the CDR3 is TGTGCCAGCAGTGATCCCGCCTACGAGCAGTACTTC. This encodes CASSDPAYEQYF.

This sequence joins TRBV7-2 and TRBJ2-2; TRBD2 matches at 10 bases. V was clipped by 0 bases and J by 4 bases; unmatched bases: 5. Germline CDR1 and CDR2: SGHTA and FQGNSA. The CDR3 extends over 17 amino acids. CDR3 sequence (DNA): TGTGCCAGCAGCTTAGCGCTAGCGGGAGCGAGCACCGGGGAGCTGTTTTTT. The encoded protein is CASSLALAGASTGELFF. Together with reference TRBV7-2 and TRBJ2-2, the CDR3 gives the full variable domain: GAGVSQSPSNKVTEKGKDVELRCDPISGHTALYWYRQSLGQGLEFLIYFQGNSAPDKSGLPSDRFSAERTGGSVSTLTIQRTQQEDSAVYLCASSLALAGASTGELFFGEGSRLTVL.

The rearrangement uses TRBV18 and TRBJ2-1; the match to TRBD2 covers 8 bases. Per the germline V gene, CDR1 is KGHSH and CDR2 is LQKENI. The junction had 3 bases not matched to a gene; V was cut back by 2 bases and J by 6 bases. The CDR3 runs to 14 residues. CDR3 residues: CASSPDLAGNEQFF. The DNA for the CDR3 is TGTGCCAGCTCACCAGACCTAGCGGGCAATGAGCAGTTCTTC. Combining the CDR3 with reference TRBV18 and TRBJ2-1 gives the whole variable domain NAGVMQNPRHLVRRRGQEARLRCSPMKGHSHVYWYRQLPEEGLKFMVYLQKENIIDESGMPKERFSAEFPKEGPSILRIQQVVRGDSAAYFCASSPDLAGNEQFFGPGTRLTVL.

V gene TRBV5-4 combines with J gene TRBJ1-5, with D hard to call. Germline V lookup: CDR1 SGHNT, CDR2 YYREEE (reference sequence). The length of the CDR3 is 15 residues. V was clipped by 0 bases and J by 1 base, with 8 bases between them. The CDR3 DNA follows: TGTGCCAGCAGCTTGGGATTGGACAGCAATCAGCCCCAGCATTTT. It yields the protein CASSLGLDSNQPQHF.